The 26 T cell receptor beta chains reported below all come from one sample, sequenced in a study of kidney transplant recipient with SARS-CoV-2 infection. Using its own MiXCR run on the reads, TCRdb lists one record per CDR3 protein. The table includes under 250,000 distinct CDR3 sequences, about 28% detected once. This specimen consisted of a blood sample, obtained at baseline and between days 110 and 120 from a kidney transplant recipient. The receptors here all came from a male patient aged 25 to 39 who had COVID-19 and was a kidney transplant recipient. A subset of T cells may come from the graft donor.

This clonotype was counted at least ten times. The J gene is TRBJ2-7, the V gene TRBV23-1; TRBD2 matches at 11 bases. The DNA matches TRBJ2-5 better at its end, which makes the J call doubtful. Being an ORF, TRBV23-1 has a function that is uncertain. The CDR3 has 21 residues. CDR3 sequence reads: CASSQGGKLAGVGGSQETQYF. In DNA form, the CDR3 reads TGCGCCAGCAGTCAAGGGGGGAAACTAGCGGGAGTTGGTGGCTCCCAAGAGACCCAGTACTTC.

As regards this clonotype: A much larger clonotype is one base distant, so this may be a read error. The chain's CDR3 is CASSPLSGSFRDEQFF. In DNA form, the CDR3 reads TGTGCCAGCAGCCCCCTAAGCGGGTCTTTTCGAGATGAGCAGTTCTTC. The V call is TRBV7-9, the J call TRBJ2-1, with D possibly TRBD2 on 6 matching bases. CDR3 length equals 16 residues. CDR1 SEHNR and CDR2 FQNEAQ come from the germline V gene (reference sequence). The V end lost 5 bases, the J end lost 8 bases, and 22 bases lay between the germline ends.

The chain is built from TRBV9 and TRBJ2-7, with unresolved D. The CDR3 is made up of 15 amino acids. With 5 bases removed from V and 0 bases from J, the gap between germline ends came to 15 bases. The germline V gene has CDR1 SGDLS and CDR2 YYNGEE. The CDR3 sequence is CASSKDLPNSYEQYF. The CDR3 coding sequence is TGTGCCAGCAGTAAGGACCTCCCCAACTCCTACGAGCAGTACTTC.

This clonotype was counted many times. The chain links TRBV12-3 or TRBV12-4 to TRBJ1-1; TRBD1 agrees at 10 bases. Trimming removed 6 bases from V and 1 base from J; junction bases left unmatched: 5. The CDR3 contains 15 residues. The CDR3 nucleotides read TGTGCCAGCAGCCTGGGACAGGGGAGGAACACTGAAGCTTTCTTT. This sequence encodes CASSLGQGRNTEAFF.

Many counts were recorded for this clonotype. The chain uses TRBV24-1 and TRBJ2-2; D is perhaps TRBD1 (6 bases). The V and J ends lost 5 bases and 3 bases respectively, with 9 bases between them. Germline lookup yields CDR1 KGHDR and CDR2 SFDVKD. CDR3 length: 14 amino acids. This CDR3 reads CATSVRGYTGELFF. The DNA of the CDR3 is TGTGCCACCAGTGTCAGGGGTTACACCGGGGAGCTGTTTTTT.

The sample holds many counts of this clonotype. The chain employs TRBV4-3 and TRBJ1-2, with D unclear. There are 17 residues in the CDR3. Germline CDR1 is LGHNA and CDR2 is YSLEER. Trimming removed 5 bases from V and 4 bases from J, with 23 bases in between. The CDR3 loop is CASSVGLGRRKTYGYTF. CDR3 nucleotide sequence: TGCGCCAGCAGCGTTGGGCTAGGACGTCGAAAGACCTATGGCTACACCTTC.

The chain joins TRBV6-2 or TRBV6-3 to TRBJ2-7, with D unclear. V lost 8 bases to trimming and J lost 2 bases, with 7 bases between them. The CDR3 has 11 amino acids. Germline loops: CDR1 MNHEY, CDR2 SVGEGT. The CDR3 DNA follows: TGTGCCAGCGGGCGAACCTACGAGCAGTACTTC. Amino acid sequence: CASGRTYEQYF.

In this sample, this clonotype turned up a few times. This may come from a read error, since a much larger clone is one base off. CDR3 in amino acids: CANRPLGANYGYTF. For the CDR3, the DNA is TGTGCCAACAGACCTTTGGGGGCAAACTATGGCTACACCTTC. The V call is TRBV3-1, the J call TRBJ1-2, with TRBD1 as a possible D gene (6 bases). In germline, CDR1 is LGHDT, CDR2 YNNKEL (reference sequence). The length of the CDR3 is 14 residues. Trimming took 10 bases from V and 2 from J, leaving 17 bases between them.

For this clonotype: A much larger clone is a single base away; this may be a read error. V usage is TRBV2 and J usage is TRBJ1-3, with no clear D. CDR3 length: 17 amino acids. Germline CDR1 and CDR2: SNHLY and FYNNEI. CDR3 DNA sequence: TGTGCCAGCAGTGAATACCCGGCGGGCATCTCTGGATACACCATATATTTT. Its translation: CASSEYPAGISGYTIYF.

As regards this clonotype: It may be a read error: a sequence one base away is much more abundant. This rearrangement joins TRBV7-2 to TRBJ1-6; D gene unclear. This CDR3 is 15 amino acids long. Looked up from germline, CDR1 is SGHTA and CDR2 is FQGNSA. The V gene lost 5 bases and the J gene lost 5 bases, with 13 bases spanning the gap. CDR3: CASSPQVNHNSPLHF. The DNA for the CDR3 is TGTGCCAGCAGCCCTCAGGTCAACCATAATTCACCCCTCCACTTT.

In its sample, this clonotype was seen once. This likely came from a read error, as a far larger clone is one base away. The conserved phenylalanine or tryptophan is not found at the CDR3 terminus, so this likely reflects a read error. CDR3 sequence reads: CASGVGKIAYEQYL. CDR3 DNA sequence: TGTGCCAGCGGTGTCGGGAAGATTGCCTACGAGCAGTACCTC. The chain is built from TRBV12-3 or TRBV12-4 and TRBJ2-4; a possible D gene is TRBD2 (5 bases). The end of the DNA aligns better with TRBJ2-7, so the J call may be wrong. The CDR3 runs to 14 residues.

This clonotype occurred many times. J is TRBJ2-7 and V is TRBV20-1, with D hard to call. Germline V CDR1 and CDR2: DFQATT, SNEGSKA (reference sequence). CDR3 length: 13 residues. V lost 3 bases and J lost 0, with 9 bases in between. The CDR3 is CSASDSASYEQYF. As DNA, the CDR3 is TGCAGTGCTAGCGACTCGGCCTCCTACGAGCAGTACTTC.

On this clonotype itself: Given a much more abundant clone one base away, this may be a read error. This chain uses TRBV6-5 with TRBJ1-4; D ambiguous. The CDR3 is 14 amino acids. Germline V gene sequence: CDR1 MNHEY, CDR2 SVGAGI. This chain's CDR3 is CAGSRTSREEKLFF. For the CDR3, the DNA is TGTGCCGGCAGCCGAACCTCACGTGAGGAAAAACTGTTTTTT.

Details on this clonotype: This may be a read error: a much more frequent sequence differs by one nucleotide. The CDR3 region has the DNA TGTGCCAGCAGCTTAGGTAAGTGGCACACTGAAGCTTTCTTT. It codes for CASSLGKWHTEAFF. The V and J genes are TRBV11-2 and TRBJ1-1; D gene ambiguous. Per the germline V gene, CDR1 is SGHAT and CDR2 is FQNNGV. This CDR3 region has 14 residues. Trimming left V 1 base short and J 3 bases short, with 9 bases between. The whole variable domain, filled in from reference TRBV11-2 and TRBJ1-1, reads EAGVAQSPRYKIIEKRQSVAFWCNPISGHATLYWYQQILGQGPKLLIQFQNNGVVDDSQLPKDRFSAERLKGVDSTLKIQPAKLEDSAVYLCASSLGKWHTEAFFGQGTRLTVV.

The CDR3 DNA is TGTGCCAGCAGTTTATCTTTCGGGCTTGGGCAGGGTGGCTACAATGAGCAGTTCTTC. It specifies CASSLSFGLGQGGYNEQFF. The chain employs TRBV12-3 or TRBV12-4 and TRBJ2-1, with D possibly being TRBD1 (5 bases). The CDR3 contains 19 residues. The germline V and J ends were trimmed by 2 bases and 3 bases, with 23 bases remaining between them.

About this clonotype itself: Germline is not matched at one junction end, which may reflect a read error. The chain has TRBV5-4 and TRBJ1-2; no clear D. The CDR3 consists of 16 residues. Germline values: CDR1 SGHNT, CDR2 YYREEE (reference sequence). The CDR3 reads CASFSPVPGKTYGCTF. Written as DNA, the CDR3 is TGTGCCAGCTTTAGTCCCGTACCAGGAAAGACCTATGGCTGCACCTTC.

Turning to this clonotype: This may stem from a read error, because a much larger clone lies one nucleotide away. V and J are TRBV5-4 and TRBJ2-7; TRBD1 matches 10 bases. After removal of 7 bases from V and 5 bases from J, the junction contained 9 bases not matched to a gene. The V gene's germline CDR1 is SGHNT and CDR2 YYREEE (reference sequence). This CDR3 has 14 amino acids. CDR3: CASGRDRGWNEQYF. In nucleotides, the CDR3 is TGTGCCAGCGGCCGGGACAGGGGTTGGAACGAGCAGTACTTC.

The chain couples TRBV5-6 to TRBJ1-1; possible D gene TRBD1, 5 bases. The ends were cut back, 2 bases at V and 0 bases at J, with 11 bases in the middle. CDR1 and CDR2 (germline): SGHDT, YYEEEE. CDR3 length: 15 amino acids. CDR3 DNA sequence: TGTGCCAGCAGCTTTGGGGCGGTGGTGAACACTGAAGCTTTCTTT. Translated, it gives CASSFGAVVNTEAFF.

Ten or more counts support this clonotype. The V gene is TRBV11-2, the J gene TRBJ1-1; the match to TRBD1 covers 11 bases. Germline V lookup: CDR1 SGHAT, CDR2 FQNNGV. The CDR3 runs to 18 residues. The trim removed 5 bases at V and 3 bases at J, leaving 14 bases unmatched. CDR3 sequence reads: CASSDRDRGGRVDTEAFF. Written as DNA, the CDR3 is TGTGCCAGCAGCGATCGGGACAGGGGGGGAAGAGTGGACACTGAAGCTTTCTTT.

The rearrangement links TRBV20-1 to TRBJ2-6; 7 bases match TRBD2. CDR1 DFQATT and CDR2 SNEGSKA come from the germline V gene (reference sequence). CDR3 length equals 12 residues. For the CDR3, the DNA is TGCGGGGGGGGTGCTGGGGCCAACGTCCTGACTTTC. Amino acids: CGGGAGANVLTF.

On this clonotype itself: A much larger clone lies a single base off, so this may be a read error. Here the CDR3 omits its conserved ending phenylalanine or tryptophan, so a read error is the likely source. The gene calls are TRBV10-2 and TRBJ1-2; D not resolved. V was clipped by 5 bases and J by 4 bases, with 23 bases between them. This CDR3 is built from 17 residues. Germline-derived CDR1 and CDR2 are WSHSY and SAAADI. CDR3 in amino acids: CASSSCCTSRKTYGYTL. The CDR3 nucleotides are TGCGCCAGCAGTAGTTGCTGCACTTCTAGAAAGACCTATGGCTACACCCTC.

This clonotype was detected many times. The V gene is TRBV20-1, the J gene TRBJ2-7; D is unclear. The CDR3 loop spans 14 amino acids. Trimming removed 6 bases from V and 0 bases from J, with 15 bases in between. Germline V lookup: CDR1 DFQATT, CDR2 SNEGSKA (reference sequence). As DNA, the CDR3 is TGCAGTGCCAAAGACGGAAAGAGCTCCTACGAGCAGTACTTC. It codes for CSAKDGKSSYEQYF.

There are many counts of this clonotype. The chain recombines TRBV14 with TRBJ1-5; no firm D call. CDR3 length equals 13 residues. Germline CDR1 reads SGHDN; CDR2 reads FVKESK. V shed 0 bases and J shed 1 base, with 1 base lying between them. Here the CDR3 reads CASSQDSNQPQHF. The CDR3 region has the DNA TGTGCCAGCAGCCAAGACAGCAATCAGCCCCAGCATTTT.

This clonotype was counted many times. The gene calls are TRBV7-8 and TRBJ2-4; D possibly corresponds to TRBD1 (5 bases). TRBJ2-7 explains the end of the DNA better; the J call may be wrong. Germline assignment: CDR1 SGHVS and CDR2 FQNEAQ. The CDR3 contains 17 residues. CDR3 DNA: TGTGCCAGCAGCTTGGGAACTCCGACAGCAGCTTCCTACGAGCAGTACTTC. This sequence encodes CASSLGTPTAASYEQYF.

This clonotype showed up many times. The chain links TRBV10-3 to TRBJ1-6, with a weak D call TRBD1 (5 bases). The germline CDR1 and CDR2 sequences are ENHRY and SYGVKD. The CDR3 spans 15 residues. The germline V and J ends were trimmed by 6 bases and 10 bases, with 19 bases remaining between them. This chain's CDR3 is CAISDALRRGSPLHF. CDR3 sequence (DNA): TGTGCCATCAGCGATGCACTACGGAGGGGATCACCCCTCCACTTT.

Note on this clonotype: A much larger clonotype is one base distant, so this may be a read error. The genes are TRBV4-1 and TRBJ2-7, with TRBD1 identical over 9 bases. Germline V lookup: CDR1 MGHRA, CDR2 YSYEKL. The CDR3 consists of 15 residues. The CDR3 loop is CASSQPGQGRSEQCF. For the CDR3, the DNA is TGCGCCAGCAGCCAACCGGGACAGGGACGGTCCGAGCAGTGCTTC.